A single sample is the source of the 11 T cell receptor beta chains below, sequenced in a study of T-cell memory formation after mild COVID-19. Each CDR3 protein gets one entry after TCRdb re-called the 5' RACE reads with MiXCR. This table has a few hundred thousand distinct CDR3 sequences, 24% appearing once. The sequenced sample was PBMCs or a T cell subset sorted from them (not recorded which). These receptors all come from an adult woman who had mild COVID-19 (a few samples of this study predate the infection). Cell type and time point are not known.

This chain uses TRBV10-3 with TRBJ2-1; no firm D call. The germline V gene encodes CDR1 ENHRY and CDR2 SYGVKD. V lost 8 bases to trimming and J lost 8 bases, with 16 bases between them. This CDR3 has 13 amino acids. The CDR3 coding sequence is TGTGCCATCGGACGAAGACAAGAGGATGAGCAGTTCTTC. It translates to CAIGRRQEDEQFF.

This clonotype has just a few counts. The V and J genes are TRBV6-5 and TRBJ2-7; the D gene is possibly TRBD2 (5 bases). CDR3 length: 15 amino acids. Germline CDR1 reads MNHEY; CDR2 reads SVGAGI. Trimming pared 6 bases from V and 4 bases from J, leaving 19 bases between. The CDR3 sequence is CASRLGSTLSYEQYF. In DNA form, the CDR3 reads TGTGCCAGCAGACTAGGGTCCACCCTGAGTTACGAGCAGTACTTC.

In this sample, this clonotype turned up many times. The rearrangement uses TRBV12-3 or TRBV12-4 and TRBJ2-1; D is uncertain. CDR3 length equals 11 residues. V was trimmed by 3 bases and J by 13 bases, leaving 10 bases between them. CDR3 in DNA: TGTGCCAGCAGTTTGAGTTCGGATCAGTTCTTC. Translated, it gives CASSLSSDQFF.

The chain combines TRBV14 with TRBJ2-1; 7 bases are a match to TRBD2. Trimming cost V 4 bases and J 6 bases; bases outside gene matches: 3. This CDR3 spans 13 amino acids. The germline gives CDR1 SGHDN, CDR2 FVKESK. The CDR3 is CASSLRLANEQFF. In DNA form, the CDR3 reads TGTGCCAGCAGCCTGAGACTAGCCAATGAGCAGTTCTTC.

The V gene is TRBV5-1, the J gene TRBJ2-7; 11 bases fit TRBD2. The CDR3 length is 15 residues. V shed 0 bases and J 6 bases; nucleotides not matched to a gene: 5. The germline V gene encodes CDR1 SGHRS and CDR2 YFSETQ. CDR3 sequence (DNA): TGCGCCAGCAGCTTGGATGGACTAGCGGGCGTCGAGCAGTACTTC. It codes for CASSLDGLAGVEQYF.

The gene calls are TRBV12-3 or TRBV12-4 and TRBJ1-2; 8 nucleotides match TRBD1. This CDR3 is built from 14 residues. V was pared by 2 bases and J by 5 bases, with 4 bases of the junction left unmatched. This chain's CDR3 is CASSLRGQVYGYTF. The CDR3 nucleotides are TGTGCCAGCAGTTTAAGGGGACAGGTGTATGGCTACACCTTC.

This clonotype has only a few counts. The chain employs TRBV7-2 and TRBJ2-1, with 10 bases matching TRBD2. This CDR3 has 16 amino acids. Germline assignment: CDR1 SGHTA and CDR2 FQGNSA. The V and J ends lost 6 bases and 5 bases, in that order; junction bases with no gene match: 10. DNA for the CDR3: TGTGCCAGCAGAAATTTAGCGGGAGGACGCAACAATGAGCAGTTCTTC. Its protein product is CASRNLAGGRNNEQFF.

The rearrangement joins TRBV6-4 to TRBJ1-2; possible D gene TRBD1, 5 bases. CDR3 length: 15 amino acids. V lost 2 bases, J lost 2 bases, and 12 bases lay in between. Germline V gives CDR1 MRHNA, CDR2 SNTAGT. The CDR3 region is CASSDSGAGNYGYTF. CDR3 nucleotide sequence: TGTGCCAGCAGTGACAGTGGTGCAGGGAACTATGGCTACACCTTC.

In DNA form, the CDR3 reads TGTGCCAGCAGATGGGCCGGGACAGATACGCAGTATTTT. It is translated as CASRWAGTDTQYF. This chain uses TRBV12-3 or TRBV12-4 with TRBJ2-3; D uncertain. V lost 6 bases and J 3 bases, leaving 10 bases between the germline ends. This CDR3 spans 13 amino acids.

The chain couples TRBV4-2 to TRBJ1-5, with D possibly being TRBD1 (5 bases). V lost 3 bases and J lost 12, with 21 bases in between. The CDR3 runs 15 residues. Germline V gives CDR1 LGHNA, CDR2 YNFKEQ. The CDR3 sequence: CASSQETDSWALQHF. The DNA for the CDR3 is TGTGCCAGCAGCCAGGAGACAGACTCGTGGGCACTCCAGCATTTT.

The chain links TRBV20-1 to TRBJ2-1; a possible D gene is TRBD2 (6 bases). The germline V gene encodes CDR1 DFQATT and CDR2 SNEGSKA (reference sequence). The CDR3 contains 14 residues. The V end was cut by 0 bases, the J end by 9 bases, with 15 bases between. CDR3 in amino acids: CSARDRGTSTEQFF. The CDR3 DNA reads TGCAGTGCTAGAGATCGTGGGACTTCCACTGAGCAGTTCTTC.